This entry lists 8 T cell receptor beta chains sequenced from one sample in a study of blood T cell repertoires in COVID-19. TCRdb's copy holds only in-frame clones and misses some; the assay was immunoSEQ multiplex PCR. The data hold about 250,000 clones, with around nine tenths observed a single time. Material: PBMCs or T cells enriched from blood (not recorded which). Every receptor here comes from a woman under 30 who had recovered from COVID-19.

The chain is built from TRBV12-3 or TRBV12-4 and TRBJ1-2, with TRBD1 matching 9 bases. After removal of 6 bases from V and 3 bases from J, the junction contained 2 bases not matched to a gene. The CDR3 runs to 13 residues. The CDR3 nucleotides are TGTGCCAGCAGATGGGACAGGGACTATGGCTACACCTTC. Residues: CASRWDRDYGYTF.

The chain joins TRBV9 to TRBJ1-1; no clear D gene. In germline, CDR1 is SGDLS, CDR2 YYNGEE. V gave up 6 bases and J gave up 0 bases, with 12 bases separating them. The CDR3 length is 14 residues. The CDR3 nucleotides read TGTGCCAGCACCCCCATGGGCATGAACACTGAAGCTTTCTTT. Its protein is CASTPMGMNTEAFF.

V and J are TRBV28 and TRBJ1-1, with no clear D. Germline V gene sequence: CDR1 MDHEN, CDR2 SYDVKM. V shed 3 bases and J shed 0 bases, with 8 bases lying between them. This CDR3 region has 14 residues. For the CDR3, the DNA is TGTGCCAGCAGTTTCTCCCAGATGAACACTGAAGCTTTCTTT. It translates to CASSFSQMNTEAFF.

CDR3 protein: CSAEGSMGGSYEQYF. For the CDR3, the DNA is TGCAGCGCTGAGGGTAGCATGGGAGGCTCCTACGAGCAGTACTTC. J is TRBJ2-7 and V is TRBV29-1, with a weak D call TRBD2 (6 bases). The V end was cut by 7 bases, the J end by 0 bases, with 19 bases between. CDR3 length: 15 amino acids. Germline assignment: CDR1 SQVTM and CDR2 ANQGSEA.

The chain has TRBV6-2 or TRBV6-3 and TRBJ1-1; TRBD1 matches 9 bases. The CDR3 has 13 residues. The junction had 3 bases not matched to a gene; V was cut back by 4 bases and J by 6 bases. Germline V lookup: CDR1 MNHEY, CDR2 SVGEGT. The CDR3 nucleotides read TGTGCCAGCAGTTGGGGACAGGGAGCTGAAGCTTTCTTT. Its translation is CASSWGQGAEAFF.

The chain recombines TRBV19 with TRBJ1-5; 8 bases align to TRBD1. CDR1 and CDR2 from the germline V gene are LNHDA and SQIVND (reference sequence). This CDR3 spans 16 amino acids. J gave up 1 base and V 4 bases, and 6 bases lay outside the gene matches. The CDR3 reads CASSTTGGWSNQPQHF. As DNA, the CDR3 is TGTGCCAGTAGTACCACAGGGGGTTGGAGCAATCAGCCCCAGCATTTT.

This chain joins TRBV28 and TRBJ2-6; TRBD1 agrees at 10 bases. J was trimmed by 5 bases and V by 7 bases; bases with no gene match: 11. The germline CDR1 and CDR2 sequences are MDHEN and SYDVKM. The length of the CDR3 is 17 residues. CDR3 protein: CASTPQGTGVRANVLTF. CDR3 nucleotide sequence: TGTGCCAGCACCCCGCAGGGGACAGGGGTTAGGGCCAACGTCCTGACTTTC.

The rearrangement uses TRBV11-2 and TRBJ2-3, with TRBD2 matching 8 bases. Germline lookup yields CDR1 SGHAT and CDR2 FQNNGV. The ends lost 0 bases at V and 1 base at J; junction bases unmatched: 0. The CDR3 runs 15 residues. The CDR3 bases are TGTGCCAGCAGCTTAGAGCGGGGGGGCACAGATACGCAGTATTTT. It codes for CASSLERGGTDTQYF.